These 20 T cell receptor beta chains came from one sample sequenced in a study of blood T cell repertoires in COVID-19. Using immunoSEQ multiplex PCR, the repertoire was profiled, and TCRdb retains in-frame clones only, with some absent. Of a few hundred thousand clones detected, 88% appear once; the ten largest clones hold 0.9% to 1%. The sequencing input was peripheral blood. The receptors were gathered from a woman in her thirties or forties who had recovered from COVID-19.

This clone has a single count. The chain links TRBV30 to TRBJ2-2, with 13 bases identical to TRBD2. The CDR3 is 15 residues long. Germline V gives CDR1 GTSNPN, CDR2 SVGIG (reference sequence). The junction had 0 bases not matched to a gene; V was cut back by 1 base and J by 4 bases. The CDR3 is CAWSGLAGGTGELFF. The CDR3 nucleotides are TGTGCCTGGAGTGGACTAGCGGGAGGCACCGGGGAGCTGTTTTTT. The full variable domain, in which reference TRBV30 and TRBJ2-2 provide the parts outside the CDR3, is SQTIHQWPATLVQPVGSPLSLECTVEGTSNPNLYWYRQAAGRGLQLLFYSVGIGQISSEVPQNLSASRPQDRQFILSSKKLLLSDSGFYLCAWSGLAGGTGELFFGEGSRLTVL.

The rearrangement joins TRBV10-3 to TRBJ2-7; 8 bases align to TRBD1. CDR3 length: 15 amino acids. The germline CDR1 and CDR2 sequences are ENHRY and SYGVKD. The V segment lost 4 bases and the J segment 2 bases; nucleotides outside the gene matches: 7. CDR3 in amino acids: CAISATDRDPYEQYF. CDR3 coding DNA: TGTGCCATCAGTGCCACGGACAGGGACCCCTACGAGCAGTACTTC.

The chain has TRBV24-1 and TRBJ2-1, with 11 positions matching TRBD2. The CDR3 runs to 17 residues. The germline CDR1 and CDR2 sequences are KGHDR and SFDVKD. The junction had 4 bases not matched to a gene; V was cut back by 4 bases and J by 0 bases. The CDR3 protein is CATSDPSGGSSYNEQFF. The CDR3 DNA is TGTGCCACCAGTGACCCTAGCGGGGGGAGCTCCTACAATGAGCAGTTCTTC.

This clone has only one observation. The chain joins TRBV7-2 to TRBJ1-2; D unresolved. CDR1 SGHTA and CDR2 FQGNSA come from the germline V gene. The V end lost 7 bases, the J end lost 2 bases, and 14 bases lay between the germline ends. The CDR3 contains 14 residues. The CDR3 coding sequence is TGTGCCAGCACCCCCCCGGGGTCCAACTATGGCTACACCTTC. Its translation is CASTPPGSNYGYTF.

This clone was detected a few times. The V call is TRBV9, the J call TRBJ2-2, with D possibly TRBD2 on 6 matching bases. Trimming left V 0 bases short and J 6 bases short, with 6 bases between. This CDR3 region has 13 residues. The V gene's germline CDR1 is SGDLS and CDR2 YYNGEE. Here the CDR3 DNA reads TGTGCCAGCAGCGTAGGCGGGGCCGGGGAGCTGTTTTTT. As protein: CASSVGGAGELFF.

Comment on this clone: One junction end does not reproduce the germline sequence, and a read error may be involved. V and J are TRBV7-7 and TRBJ2-1; 9 bases fit TRBD2. Germline CDR1 reads SSHAT; CDR2 reads FNYEAQ (reference sequence). The CDR3 totals 16 residues. The CDR3 nucleotides read TGTGCTAGCAGCGTAACGACTAGCGGCTCCTACAATGAGCAGTTCTTC. As protein: CASSVTTSGSYNEQFF.

The table lists this clone with many counts. This chain connects TRBV19 to TRBJ2-2, with a possible D match to TRBD1 (6 bases). Germline V gene data show CDR1 as LNHDA and CDR2 as SQIVND (reference sequence). The CDR3 contains 15 residues. V shed 3 bases and J shed 4 bases, with 12 bases lying between them. The CDR3, as DNA: TGTGCCAGTAGTATGACCGACAGGTCCACCGGGGAGCTGTTTTTT. This gives the protein CASSMTDRSTGELFF.

The chain couples TRBV7-9 to TRBJ1-1; D ambiguous. The germline V gene has CDR1 SEHNR and CDR2 FQNEAQ (reference sequence). Trimming removed 1 base at V and 5 bases at J, with 17 bases between. The CDR3 sequence is 16 residues long. The CDR3 here is CASSLVSGQHETEAFF. The CDR3 bases are TGTGCCAGCAGCTTAGTGAGCGGGCAGCACGAGACTGAAGCTTTCTTT.

This rearrangement joins TRBV6-2 or TRBV6-3 to TRBJ2-3; the D gene is possibly TRBD1 (5 bases). Per germline, CDR1 MNHEY and CDR2 SVGEGT. Between the trimmed V and J ends, which lost 0 bases and 1 base, there was a span of 14 bases. The CDR3 loop spans 17 amino acids. The chain's CDR3 is CASSYSGQRARTDTQYF. The CDR3 DNA sequence: TGTGCCAGCAGTTACTCCGGACAACGCGCCCGCACAGATACGCAGTATTTT.

The rearrangement uses TRBV6-1 and TRBJ2-7, with 9 positions matching TRBD1. CDR3 size: 15 residues. Germline values: CDR1 MNHNS, CDR2 SASEGT. The junction had 1 base not matched to a gene; V was cut back by 0 bases and J by 1 base. The CDR3 region has the DNA TGTGCCAGCAGTGAAGCTGGGACAGGGTCCTACGAGCAGTACTTC. Amino acids: CASSEAGTGSYEQYF.

This chain links TRBV11-2 with TRBJ2-5; D perhaps matches TRBD2 (7 bases). Germline V gene lookup returns CDR1 SGHAT and CDR2 FQNNGV. V lost 8 bases to trimming and J lost 5 bases, with 15 bases between them. The CDR3 is 13 residues long. In DNA, the CDR3 is TGTGCCAGCGGGAGGGGGAGCGGGGAGACCCAGTACTTC. This encodes CASGRGSGETQYF.

The chain employs TRBV6-6 and TRBJ2-2; D may be TRBD1 (6 bases). Germline V CDR1 and CDR2: MNHNY, SVGAGI (reference sequence). This CDR3 spans 16 amino acids. V lost 2 bases to trimming and J lost 0 bases, with 10 bases between them. As DNA, the CDR3 is TGTGCCAGCAGTTACCCCAGGGGTACGAACACCGGGGAGCTGTTTTTT. Translating it yields CASSYPRGTNTGELFF.

The chain's CDR3 is CASSVSGATGETQYF. In DNA, the CDR3 is TGTGCCAGCAGCGTGAGCGGGGCCACTGGGGAGACCCAGTACTTC. The V call is TRBV9, the J call TRBJ2-5, with 7 bases aligning to TRBD2. The trim removed 2 bases at V and 5 bases at J, leaving 9 bases unmatched. This CDR3 contains 15 residues. Germline CDR1 is SGDLS and CDR2 is YYNGEE.

The sample holds a few counts of this clone. The chain employs TRBV9 and TRBJ1-5, with D tentatively TRBD1 (6 bases). Per germline, CDR1 SGDLS and CDR2 YYNGEE. The CDR3 runs 13 residues. Deletions cut 1 base from V and 4 bases from J, with 6 bases between. The CDR3 nucleotides read TGTGCCAGCAGCGTAAGGGGGAATCAGCCCCAGCATTTT. Translating gives CASSVRGNQPQHF.

The chain carries TRBV29-1 and TRBJ2-2, with 11 bases fitting TRBD1. This CDR3 comprises 13 residues. From germline, CDR1 is SQVTM and CDR2 ANQGSEA. V was clipped by 7 bases and J by 5 bases; unmatched bases: 3. In DNA form, the CDR3 reads TGCAGCGCCGGGACAGGGGGGACCGGGGAGCTGTTTTTT. This encodes CSAGTGGTGELFF.

This clone was counted a single time. The chain has TRBV30 and TRBJ2-2, with 9 bases aligning to TRBD2. Germline V lookup: CDR1 GTSNPN, CDR2 SVGIG (reference sequence). J lost 4 bases, V lost 3 bases, and 6 bases had no gene match. The CDR3 has 15 residues. This CDR3 is CAWSQAGGGTGELFF. In DNA, the CDR3 is TGTGCCTGGAGCCAGGCGGGGGGGGGCACCGGGGAGCTGTTTTTT.

This chain uses TRBV12-3 or TRBV12-4 with TRBJ2-2; D might be TRBD1 (5 bases). Trimming stripped 6 bases from V and 6 bases from J, with 11 bases between. The CDR3 length is 13 residues. Here the CDR3 DNA reads TGTGCCAGCAGGATAGCAGGGCCCGGGGAGCTGTTTTTT. Residues: CASRIAGPGELFF.

The chain carries TRBV6-2 or TRBV6-3 and TRBJ1-1; 9 positions agree with TRBD1. Germline-derived CDR1 and CDR2 are MNHEY and SVGEGT. Trimming at V came to 5 bases and at J to 5 bases, leaving 18 bases not matched to a gene. The CDR3 sequence is 18 residues long. The CDR3: CASSKHRTGERVRTEAFF. The CDR3, as DNA: TGTGCCAGCAGTAAACACAGGACAGGGGAAAGGGTTAGGACTGAAGCTTTCTTT.

The rearrangement uses TRBV9 and TRBJ1-2; D is undetermined. Germline V CDR1 and CDR2: SGDLS, YYNGEE. CDR3 length equals 12 residues. V was shortened by 0 bases and J by 8 bases, with 8 bases between the two germline ends. DNA of the CDR3: TGTGCCAGCAGCGTAGACGGGTGGGGCTACACCTTC. The encoded protein is CASSVDGWGYTF. The full variable domain, with the rest looked up from reference TRBV9 and TRBJ1-2, is DSGVTQTPKHLITATGQRVTLRCSPRSGDLSVYWYQQSLDQGLQFLIQYYNGEERAKGNILERFSAQQFPDLHSELNLSSLELGDSALYFCASSVDGWGYTFGSGTRLTVV.

On this clone: Germline is not matched at one junction end, which may reflect a read error. In the same sample, other DNA sequences code for this CDR3. The chain joins TRBV7-9 to TRBJ2-5, with a weak D call TRBD2 (6 bases). Germline values: CDR1 SEHNR, CDR2 FQNEAQ (reference sequence). This CDR3 spans 15 amino acids. In DNA form, the CDR3 reads TGTGCCAGCAGCACCCAGCCGGGGGTGCAAGAGACCCAATACTTC. Translating it yields CASSTQPGVQETQYF.